This TCR beta chain was recorded in a study of CXCR3-negative and CXCR3-positive naive CD8 T cells. Study summary: Sequencing yielded around 150 million TRB reads, roughly 1.5 +/- 0.3 million per library.

About this clonotype: Its antigen is undetermined.

Naive cells were sorted as CD45RO-, CCR7+, CD27+ and CD95-. This CDR3 is 15 amino acids long. In germline, CDR1 is DFQATT, CDR2 SNEGSKA (reference sequence). Findings and limits, study-wide: Much lower diversity was found in memory CD8+ cells, while both naive subsets had comparably high diversity. TRB CDR3s of CXCR3-positive naive cells were more hydrophobic than those of CXCR3-negative naive cells. The study found that naive CXCR3-negative and CXCR3-positive cells shared TRBV-TRBJ usage, while memory cells differed.

Each TRB cDNA library was prepared by 5' RACE (with UMI labels). From its re-call of the 5' RACE reads, TCRdb lists each CDR3 protein once, without DNA. This listing includes under 75,000 distinct CDR3 sequences. This chain links TRBV20-1 with TRBJ1-1. The sequence came from a human donor in good health. Some clones in this sample may be carry-over from other donors' samples. The sample consisted of naive CXCR3+ CD8+ T cells from blood. Specified subset: CD45RO-CCR7+CD27+CD95- naive CD8+ T cells expressing CXCR3 (TNR3+). This CDR3 is CSARDTGRGNTEAFF.